This T cell receptor (beta chain) derives from a study of vaccination and CD4 T cells after COVID-19 (dated 2022 in TCRdb). As for the study more broadly: Six males and four females were included in the convalescent cohort, with two Hispanic individuals, seven Caucasians, two Asians and one multiracial person represented. Post-COVID blood samples were collected from convalescent patients a median of roughly 100 days after diagnosis, with a range of about 35 to 170 days. Post-vaccine blood samples were collected a median of about 66 days after the second vaccine dose, ranging from roughly 13 to 250 days. In control cultures, a CEFX viral epitope pool was used as positive control, an HIV-1 Nef peptide pool was used as negative control, or no peptide was added. Overlapping spike peptide pools from SARS-CoV-2 and from the common cold coronaviruses HCoV-NL63, HCoV-OC43 and HCoV-229E were used as culture stimuli. The spike-specific CD4+ TCR repertoire was compared before and after mRNA vaccination in approximately 9 COVID-19 convalescent patients and a few infection-naive healthy vaccine recipients. Participants got two doses of the Pfizer-BioNTech BNT162b2 vaccine (n=8) or two doses of the Moderna mRNA-1273 vaccine (n=2).

In light of the paper, this sample's treatment or condition label describes: roughly 10-day PBMC culture with coronavirus spike peptide pools or control peptides (ViraFEST assay). The study used the ViraFEST assay, which expanded antigen-specific T cells with peptide pools and then identified expanded clonotypes by TCR sequencing. Negative nucleocapsid antibody tests taken both before and after vaccination confirmed that the healthy vaccine recipients had no prior SARS-CoV-2 infection. Each well held 2.2 million or so PBMCs cultured with approximately 9.1 ug/ml peptide pools in IMDM containing around 5% human AB serum and 9.5 to 10 IU/ml IL-2. On days 3 and 7, half of the culture medium was replaced with fresh IL-2-containing medium. After roughly 11 days of culture, CD4+ T cells were isolated by negative selection with the EasySep CD4+ T cell isolation kit. PBMCs were separated from whole blood using Ficoll-Paque Plus gradient centrifugation and then either used fresh or cryopreserved at -140C. Each culture condition was generally run in triplicate wells.

General conclusions and limits of the study: In convalescent patients, a median about 86% of post-vaccine SARS-CoV-2-reactive clones were detected only after vaccination, suggesting vaccine-specific priming. Nearly all vaccine-specific clones in convalescent patients (304 of 307) were mono-reactive for SARS-CoV-2 spike rather than cross-reactive with common cold coronaviruses. Relatively few convalescent patients were included in the study, and early timepoints after natural infection were not analyzed. An increase in the median number of SARS-CoV-2-reactive clonotypes from 20 to 25 after infection to 38 after vaccination was observed, but the change was not found to be significant.

With regard to this clonotype: There is no known antigen for this receptor. No base-level quality is on record; no much larger clone is a single base apart.

Library preparation used PCR. TCR sequencing of DNA from cultured CD4+ T cells used the Oncomine TCR Beta short-read assay at the Johns Hopkins FTIC core. The QIAamp micro DNA kit was used to extract genomic DNA from the cultured CD4+ T cells. The Oncomine TCR Beta libraries from cultured CD4+ T cells were pooled using unique dual indexes and then sequenced on an Illumina iSeq 100. The study's processing was this. Non-productive sequences were removed, and CDR3s not starting with C, not ending with F or W, or shorter than 7 amino acids were discarded. Antigen-specific clonotypes were identified with the MANAFEST web application by comparing peptide-stimulated wells with reference and other culture wells. Positive clones required FDR below 0.05, an odds ratio above 5, and productive frequency above 0.1% in at least two of three replicate wells. Cross-reactive clonotypes were defined as significantly expanded in both SARS-CoV-2 spike wells and at least one common cold coronavirus spike condition. Similarity between CDR3 sequences was evaluated in R version 3.6.1 using Levenshtein distances (stringdist) and unrooted phylogenetic trees (ape). Through fastp at Q25 and MiXCR, TCRdb rebuilt clones from the public reads, retaining in-frame beta chains. When rows share a CDR3 protein, they turn into one entry using the most common DNA and genes. These V and J calls originate from TCRdb's pipeline instead of the authors' own analysis. The sample table records about 10,000 distinct CDR3 sequences; around a quarter of these occur just once. The ten largest clonotypes hold around 25% of the sample.

The clonotype comes from a human donor who received a COVID-19 vaccine. The source was CD4+ T cells from blood, cultured in vitro, collected before SARS-CoV-2 vaccination.

The nucleotide sequence is TGTGCCAGTACGAAAAATAGCAATCAGCCCCAGCATTTT. It codes for CASTKNSNQPQHF. Here the chain combines TRBV19 and TRBJ1-5; a confident D gene designation cannot be given. Trimming at the junction amounts to 7 bases on V and 0 bases on J, and the germline ends lie 7 bases apart. CDR1 and CDR2, looked up from the germline V gene (reference sequence), are LNHDA and SQIVND. Including the terminal cysteine and phenylalanine, the CDR3 comprises 13 residues. Only the CDR3 DNA is retained, 39 bases long and in frame from the first base.